This paragraph reports one TCR beta chain. It has no known antigen specificity. Within one base of it there is no much larger clone, and no base qualities were kept. The source of the sample is a study of lymphopenia after photon versus proton radiotherapy (dated by TCRdb to about 2019). Regarding the study in general: The study compared the immunological effects of photon versus proton radiation therapy in patients with gastrointestinal tumors who developed high-grade lymphopenia. The roughly 18 patients in the cohort had gastrointestinal tumors, were treated with either photon or proton therapy, and subsequently developed lymphopenia. The study was designed to characterize how the impact on the immune system differs between the two radiation modalities.

The CDR3 has 13 amino acids, counting the end cysteine and phenylalanine. Just CDR3 DNA is preserved here, 39 bases in frame from base 1. As encoded in the germline V gene (reference sequence), CDR1 is MNHEY while CDR2 is SMNVEV. Library preparation used the immunoSEQ multiplex PCR assay. T cell repertoires were profiled by deep sequencing of rearranged TCR beta loci, alongside multiparametric flow cytometry. Not all clones reach the TCRdb copy of this immuneACCESS table, which keeps in-frame sequences only. Checked studies attribute under half of the gap to unresolved V genes and leave the rest unexplained. The sample has 50,000 to 70,000 clones on record, approximately 90% of them singletons. The ten biggest clones cover about 13% of the sample. Overall study outcomes, separate from this receptor: Among patients across the cohort who died, overall survival time showed an inverse correlation with a larger post-nadir drop in TCR diversity. The survival association was assessed only in patients who died, and the authors presented better survival with proton therapy as a possibility rather than a demonstrated result. During treatment, patients who received proton therapy stayed relatively stable, whereas patients who received photon therapy lost naive T cells and TCR diversity and gained effector/memory populations. Once the lymphocyte count had reached its nadir, the repertoires of photon-treated patients showed oligoclonal expansion, particularly of CD8+ Temra cells, and this expansion drove the decline in diversity.

The chain employs TRBV27 and TRBJ2-5, with 8 central nucleotides matching TRBD1. Gene TRBJ2-7 matches the end of the DNA better, so the J call may be wrong. This sequence originates from a man older than 75 with esophageal cancer. The material was peripheral blood, obtained from a patient treated with proton-based radiotherapy. The CDR3 in this case is CASRLTGGYEQYF. The sequenced DNA: TGTGCCAGCAGGTTAACAGGGGGCTACGAGCAGTACTTC.